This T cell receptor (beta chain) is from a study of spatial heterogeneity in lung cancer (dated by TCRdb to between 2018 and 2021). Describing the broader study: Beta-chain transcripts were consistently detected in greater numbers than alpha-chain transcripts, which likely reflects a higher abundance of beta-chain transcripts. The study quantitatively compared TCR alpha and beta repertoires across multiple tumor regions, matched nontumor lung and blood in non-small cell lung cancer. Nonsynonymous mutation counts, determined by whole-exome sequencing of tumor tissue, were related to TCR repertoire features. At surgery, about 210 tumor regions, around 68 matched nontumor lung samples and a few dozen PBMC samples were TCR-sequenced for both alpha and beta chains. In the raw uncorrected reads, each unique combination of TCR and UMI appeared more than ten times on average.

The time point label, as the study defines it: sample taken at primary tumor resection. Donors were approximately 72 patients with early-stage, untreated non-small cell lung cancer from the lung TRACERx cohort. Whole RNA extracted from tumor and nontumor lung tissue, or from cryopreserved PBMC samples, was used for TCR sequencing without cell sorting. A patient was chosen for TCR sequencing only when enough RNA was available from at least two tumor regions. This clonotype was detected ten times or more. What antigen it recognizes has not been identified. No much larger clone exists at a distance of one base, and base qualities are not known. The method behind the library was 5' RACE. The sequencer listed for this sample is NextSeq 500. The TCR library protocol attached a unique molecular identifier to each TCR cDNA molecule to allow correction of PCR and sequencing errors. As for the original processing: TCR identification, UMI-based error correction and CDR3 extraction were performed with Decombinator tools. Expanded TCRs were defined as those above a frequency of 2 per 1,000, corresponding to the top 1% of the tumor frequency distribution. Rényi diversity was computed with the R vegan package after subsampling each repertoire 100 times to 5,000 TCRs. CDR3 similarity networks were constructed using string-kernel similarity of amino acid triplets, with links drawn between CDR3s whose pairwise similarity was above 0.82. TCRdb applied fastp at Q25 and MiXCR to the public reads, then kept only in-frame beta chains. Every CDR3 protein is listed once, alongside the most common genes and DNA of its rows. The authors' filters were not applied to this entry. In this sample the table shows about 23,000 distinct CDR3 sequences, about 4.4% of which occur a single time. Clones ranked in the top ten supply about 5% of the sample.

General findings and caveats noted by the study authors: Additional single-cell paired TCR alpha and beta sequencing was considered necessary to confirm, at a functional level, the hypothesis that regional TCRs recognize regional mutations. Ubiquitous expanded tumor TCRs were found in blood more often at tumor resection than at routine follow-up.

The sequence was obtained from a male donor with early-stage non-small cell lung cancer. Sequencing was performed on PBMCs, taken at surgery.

The CDR3 protein is CASKAEGGHNTEAFF. In nucleotides, the sequence is TGTGCCAGCAAAGCTGAGGGGGGTCATAACACTGAAGCTTTCTTT. The chain is assembled from TRBV12-3 or TRBV12-4 and TRBJ1-1; TRBD1 is possibly the D segment (6 matching bases). The V and J ends are trimmed by 7 bases and 2 bases, leaving 17 bases between them. Its CDR3 holds 15 amino acids, cysteine through phenylalanine. The DNA shown is the 45-base CDR3, in frame from base 1.